This TCR beta chain was retrieved from a study of cytomegalovirus exposure and HLA in healthy donors. This CDR3 spans 15 amino acids. Germline CDR1 reads GTSNPN; CDR2 reads SVGIG (reference sequence). The ends were cut back, 2 bases at V and 0 bases at J, with 13 bases in the middle. Use of 60 Vbeta and 13 Jbeta primers characterized the PCR. Clones were read by immunoSEQ multiplex PCR, and TCRdb kept only the in-frame ones, dropping some. In the table there are about 100,000 clones, about 80% of which are singletons. The TCR originated in a female donor in good health and CMV-seropositive. The sample was PBMCs. This chain links TRBV30 with TRBJ1-1; D unclear. The CDR3 DNA sequence: TGTGCCTGGAGTAGCCCCTACTCCTTGAACACTGAAGCTTTCTTT. Protein: CAWSSPYSLNTEAFF.